These 13 T cell receptor beta chains were all obtained from the same sample, sequenced in a study of blood T cell repertoires in COVID-19. Sequenced by immunoSEQ multiplex PCR; TCRdb stores in-frame clones only, minus some. The profile shows 250,000 to 300,000 clones, approximately 90% of them singletons. The source material was peripheral blood. The receptors originated from a man between 18 and 29 years old with active or convalescent COVID-19.

V gene TRBV30 combines with J gene TRBJ1-3; tentative D call: TRBD1 (5 bases). Germline CDR1 GTSNPN, CDR2 SVGIG (reference sequence). The CDR3 consists of 14 residues. The germline V and J ends were trimmed by 5 bases and 1 base, with 12 bases remaining between them. DNA of the CDR3: TGTGCCTGGGCCCCCGGGGGGTCTGGAAACACCATATATTTT. This translates into CAWAPGGSGNTIYF.

The V gene is TRBV2, the J gene TRBJ2-5; TRBD2 is a possible D gene (5 bases). V lost 8 bases and J lost 3, with 10 bases in between. Germline values: CDR1 SNHLY, CDR2 FYNNEI. This CDR3 region has 12 residues. This CDR3 is CASGHGEETQYF. The CDR3 nucleotides are TGTGCCAGCGGTCACGGGGAAGAGACCCAGTACTTC.

The chain carries TRBV19 and TRBJ2-1, with 7 bases matching TRBD2. The germline gives CDR1 LNHDA, CDR2 SQIVND (reference sequence). V shed 3 bases, J shed 3 bases, and the junction held 5 bases outside the gene matches. This CDR3 region has 15 residues. This chain's CDR3 is CASSMRGTGYNEQFF. The CDR3 DNA reads TGTGCCAGTAGTATGCGGGGGACTGGCTACAATGAGCAGTTCTTC.

The chain combines TRBV6-1 with TRBJ1-2; 7 positions agree with TRBD1. The V gene end was trimmed by 2 bases and the J gene end by 4 bases; junction bases not matched to a gene: 7. The CDR3 length is 15 residues. The germline V gene has CDR1 MNHNS and CDR2 SASEGT. The CDR3 sequence: CASSESFDRVYGYTF. In nucleotides, the CDR3 is TGTGCCAGCAGTGAATCCTTTGACAGGGTCTATGGCTACACCTTC.

The chain recombines TRBV29-1 with TRBJ2-2, with D unresolved. The V end lost 4 bases, the J end lost 7 bases, and 7 bases lay between the germline ends. The CDR3 has 11 amino acids. CDR1 SQVTM and CDR2 ANQGSEA come from the germline V gene. Here the CDR3 reads CSVGAGGELFF. Here the CDR3 DNA reads TGCAGCGTTGGGGCAGGCGGGGAGCTGTTTTTT.

The CDR3 sequence: CASSLGQSSGANVLTF. CDR3 DNA: TGTGCCAGCAGTTTGGGACAGAGCTCTGGGGCCAACGTCCTGACTTTC. V gene TRBV28 combines with J gene TRBJ2-6; 7 positions match TRBD1. Germline V gene lookup returns CDR1 MDHEN and CDR2 SYDVKM. V shed 3 bases and J 0 bases; nucleotides not matched to a gene: 2. The CDR3 covers 16 residues.

The gene calls are TRBV3-1 (or the pseudogene TRBV3-2) and TRBJ2-4; D might be TRBD1 (6 bases). This CDR3 contains 15 residues. V lost 5 bases to trimming and J lost 7 bases, with 18 bases between them. Germline V gene data show CDR1 as LGHDT and CDR2 as YNNKEL (reference sequence). The CDR3 DNA is TGTGCCAGCAGCGTTACGTCTGCAGGGGCTAACATTCAGTACTTC. Translation: CASSVTSAGANIQYF.

The CDR3, as DNA: TGTGCCAGCAGCTTAGGGTTTGGGACACTCTACAATGAGCAGTTCTTC. This encodes CASSLGFGTLYNEQFF. V usage is TRBV7-6 and J usage is TRBJ2-1; D may be TRBD1 (6 bases). The germline gives CDR1 SGHVS, CDR2 FNYEAQ. Trimming removed 1 base from V and 3 bases from J, with 13 bases in between. There are 16 residues in the CDR3.

V is TRBV5-1 and J is TRBJ2-2; D perhaps matches TRBD1 (5 bases). V shed 6 bases and J shed 1 base, with 10 bases lying between them. The CDR3 runs to 14 residues. Per the germline V gene, CDR1 is SGHRS and CDR2 is YFSETQ. CDR3 in amino acids: CASKIQGNTGELFF. DNA for the CDR3: TGCGCCAGCAAAATTCAGGGGAACACCGGGGAGCTGTTTTTT.

The chain has TRBV28 and TRBJ2-3; perhaps TRBD2 as D (6 bases). The CDR3 has 16 amino acids. Germline lookup yields CDR1 MDHEN and CDR2 SYDVKM. V lost 0 bases, J lost 0 bases, and 10 bases lay in between. Here the CDR3 DNA reads TGTGCCAGCAGTTTATGGACTAGTGCTAGCACAGATACGCAGTATTTT. This gives the protein CASSLWTSASTDTQYF.

The sample holds one count of this clone. This CDR3 is CASSRAGSSYEQYF. CDR3 sequence (DNA): TGCGCCAGCTCACGAGCGGGCAGCTCCTACGAGCAGTACTTC. The genes are TRBV10-2 and TRBJ2-7; D possibly corresponds to TRBD2 (6 bases). The CDR3 has 14 amino acids. Germline lookup yields CDR1 WSHSY and CDR2 SAAADI. V lost 8 bases to trimming and J lost 0 bases, with 14 bases between them.

This rearrangement joins TRBV19 to TRBJ1-3; D is unclear. The CDR3 spans 13 residues. V was pared by 0 bases and J by 4 bases, with 4 bases between. Germline CDR1 is LNHDA and CDR2 is SQIVND (reference sequence). CDR3 DNA sequence: TGTGCCAGTAGTATAGAGCGGGGAAACACCATATATTTT. This gives the protein CASSIERGNTIYF.

The genes are TRBV19 and TRBJ2-5; weak D call: TRBD1 (5 bases). This CDR3 region has 16 residues. Between the trimmed V and J ends, which lost 6 bases and 5 bases, there was a span of 22 bases. The germline V gene encodes CDR1 LNHDA and CDR2 SQIVND (reference sequence). The CDR3 bases are TGTGCCAGTAGACGCCTGATCGATGGGGCCGGGGAGACCCAGTACTTC. This encodes CASRRLIDGAGETQYF.